This TCR beta chain was captured in a study of stem cell transplantation in POMP-related autoinflammatory disease (dated by TCRdb to the early 2020s). Context from the whole study: It was hypothesized that MHC class I-dependent CD8+ T-cell differentiation and positive selection are impaired by defective thymoproteasomes, resulting in skewing of the TRB repertoire. Before transplant, patients showed CD4+ naive T-cell skewing, low CD8+ T-cell proportions, and reduced T-cell cytokine secretion. DNA chimerism analysis after transplant demonstrated 100% donor engraftment of neutrophils and platelets for up to one year. High-throughput TRB sequencing assessed how POMP deficiency affects T-cell receptor beta repertoire diversity and CDR3 characteristics.

The V and J ends are trimmed by 5 bases and 4 bases, leaving 14 bases between them. Inclusive of the bounding cysteine and phenylalanine, the CDR3 is 14 residues long. Only the CDR3 portion is preserved as DNA: 42 bases, with reading frame beginning at the first base. According to the germline V gene, CDR1 reads MDHEN and CDR2 reads SYDVKM. Results the study describes overall, beyond this receptor: Across all analyzed T-cell subsets, PRAID patients tended toward lower TRB diversity and higher clonality. The number of unique TRB V-J gene pairings in PRAID patients was restricted. In PRAID patients, the trend toward lower diversity and increased clonality reached statistical significance only for regulatory T cells.

What this sample's time point label stands for: after hematopoietic stem cell transplant. PRAID was marked by prominent immunodeficiency together with autoinflammation. Prior to TRB sequencing, T-cell subsets (conventional T cells, CD8+ T cells, regulatory T cells, T follicular helper cells) were sorted. As regards this clone: The antigen it recognizes is unknown. It has no much larger one-base neighbor in the sample; base qualities were not kept.

Library preparation used the immunoSEQ multiplex PCR assay. The source study handled its data this way. Repertoire diversity was quantified with Shannon entropy, accounting for clonal size distribution. Clonotype distribution inequality was measured with the Gini-Simpson index (Simpson_1-D). TCRdb re-hosts the immuneACCESS table, in-frame sequences only. Its copies lack some clones; in the studies checked, an unresolved V gene accounts for under half of them, and the cause for the rest is not known. V, J and clone size are taken as reported in that table, and D and trimming were inferred from the DNA itself. The sample includes some 65,000 clones, with about nine tenths observed a single time. The ten top clones hold 0.5% to 0.85% of the sample.

This TCR was recovered from a human patient with POMP-related autoinflammation and immune dysregulation (PRAID). Some T cells seen after a transplant may have their origin in the graft donor. The chain joins TRBV28 to TRBJ1-2, with an unclear D gene assignment. Source: CD4+ T cells from PBMCs, taken after stem cell transplantation. This receptor has the CDR3 CASSPPPPGYGYTF. In nucleotides, the sequence is TGTGCCAGCAGTCCCCCGCCTCCCGGCTATGGCTACACCTTC.